Below are 32 T cell receptor beta chains sequenced from a single sample in a study of long-term antiretroviral therapy in people with HIV. They ran version v3.0 of the immunoSEQ assay at survey level. Clones were sequenced by immunoSEQ multiplex PCR, and TCRdb holds only the in-frame ones, with some missing. The sample yields approximately 28,000 clones, roughly four fifths seen once. Sequencing was performed on unsorted PBMCs, taken 0.8 years before starting antiretroviral therapy. Source of these receptors: a man aged 18 to 35 with HIV.

In this sample, this clone turned up a few times. This chain joins TRBV10-3 and TRBJ1-2, with TRBD1 as a possible D gene (5 bases). Trimming cost V 3 bases and J 6 bases, with 11 bases left between them. CDR1 is ENHRY, CDR2 SYGVKD, per germline. The CDR3 totals 13 residues. The CDR3 sequence is CAISELQAHGYTF. The CDR3 DNA sequence: TGTGCCATCAGTGAATTACAGGCGCATGGCTACACCTTC.

The DNA of the CDR3 is TGCAGCGTCCTCCCGGCAAATACGCAGTATTTT. Protein: CSVLPANTQYF. The rearrangement links TRBV29-1 to TRBJ2-3, with unresolved D. Per the germline V gene, CDR1 is SQVTM and CDR2 is ANQGSEA. The CDR3 spans 11 residues. The germline V and J ends were trimmed by 6 bases and 7 bases, with 11 bases remaining between them.

This clone was seen just once. The rearrangement links TRBV9 to TRBJ2-2, with no clear D. CDR1 is SGDLS and CDR2 is YYNGEE in the germline V gene. Trimming took off 4 bases at V and 1 base at J, with 11 bases between the two ends. The CDR3 loop spans 15 amino acids. CDR3 coding DNA: TGTGCCAGCAGCTCCCGACCCGTGAACACCGGGGAGCTGTTTTTT. It translates to CASSSRPVNTGELFF.

V gene TRBV4-1 combines with J gene TRBJ2-2, with 8 bases that match TRBD1. After removal of 4 bases from V and 3 bases from J, the junction contained 10 bases not matched to a gene. Germline V gene data show CDR1 as MGHRA and CDR2 as YSYEKL. This CDR3 has 17 residues. CDR3 in DNA: TGCGCCAGCAGCCCTTTCGAGGACAGGGTGTACACCGGGGAGCTGTTTTTT. This translates into CASSPFEDRVYTGELFF.

V is TRBV15 and J is TRBJ1-5; 7 bases match TRBD1. CDR3 size: 17 residues. From germline, CDR1 is LNHNV and CDR2 YYDKDF (reference sequence). J lost 3 bases, V lost 3 bases, and 11 bases had no gene match. The CDR3 sequence: CATSREGADRTNQPQHF. CDR3 DNA sequence: TGTGCCACCAGCAGGGAGGGGGCCGACAGGACCAATCAGCCCCAGCATTTT.

The V call is TRBV19, the J call TRBJ1-1; maybe TRBD1 (6 bases). CDR1 is LNHDA and CDR2 is SQIVND in the germline V gene (reference sequence). The CDR3 is 14 amino acids. The V end was cut by 4 bases, the J end by 1 base, with 10 bases between. The DNA of the CDR3 is TGTGCCAGTAGTACGGGACAACCGAACACTGAAGCTTTCTTT. It yields the protein CASSTGQPNTEAFF.

This clone has only one observation. The gene calls are TRBV28 and TRBJ1-2, with 7 bases matching TRBD1. Looked up from germline, CDR1 is MDHEN and CDR2 is SYDVKM. The CDR3 extends over 16 amino acids. V dropped 8 bases and J dropped 4; count of bases not matched to a gene: 16. CDR3 bases: TGTGCCAGCTACCTAAGGGGGCGCTCCTTGGGCTATGGCTACACCTTC. Encoded protein: CASYLRGRSLGYGYTF.

This chain uses TRBV7-2 with TRBJ2-3; D may be TRBD2 (6 bases). This CDR3 spans 19 amino acids. Germline V gene lookup returns CDR1 SGHTA and CDR2 FQGNSA. V was trimmed by 2 bases and J by 0 bases, leaving 21 bases between them. The CDR3 region is CASSLTGGEVRSSTDTQYF. The DNA of the CDR3 is TGTGCCAGCAGCTTAACAGGCGGGGAGGTTCGTTCTAGCACAGATACGCAGTATTTT.

This clone occurred a few times. The junction departs from the called germline gene at one end, perhaps through a read error. The V and J genes are TRBV7-7 and TRBJ2-2; D is perhaps TRBD2 (5 bases). Germline V gene lookup returns CDR1 SSHAT and CDR2 FNYEAQ (reference sequence). This CDR3 is built from 13 residues. The CDR3 here is CASSLRDSGELFF. The CDR3, as DNA: TGTGCTAGCAGCTTACGGGATTCCGGGGAGCTGTTTTTT.

This clone is deemed medium-sized. The chain joins TRBV13 to TRBJ2-7; tentatively, D is TRBD2 (6 bases). V was cut by 1 base and J by 5 bases, with 9 bases left in between. Germline lookup yields CDR1 PRHDT and CDR2 FYEKMQ (reference sequence). The CDR3 totals 13 residues. CDR3 in amino acids: CASSLAGEDEQYF. In DNA form, the CDR3 reads TGTGCCAGCAGCTTAGCGGGGGAAGACGAGCAGTACTTC. Drawing the rest from reference TRBV13 and TRBJ2-7, the complete variable domain is AAGVIQSPRHLIKEKRETATLKCYPIPRHDTVYWYQQGPGQDPQFLISFYEKMQSDKGSIPDRFSAQQFSDYHSELNMSSLELGDSALYFCASSLAGEDEQYFGPGTRLTVT.

The gene calls are TRBV19 and TRBJ2-1; 9 bases align to TRBD2. The CDR3 is made up of 15 amino acids. Trimming took 3 bases from V and 0 from J; bases not matched to a gene: 0. Per the germline V gene, CDR1 is LNHDA and CDR2 is SQIVND (reference sequence). The CDR3 sequence: CASSISGSSYNEQFF. CDR3 in DNA: TGTGCCAGTAGTATTAGCGGGAGCTCCTACAATGAGCAGTTCTTC.

V is TRBV29-1 and J is TRBJ2-5; no firm D call. CDR1 and CDR2 (germline): SQVTM, ANQGSEA. V was pared by 2 bases and J by 2 bases, with 9 bases between. CDR3 size: 13 residues. The CDR3, as DNA: TGCAGCGTTGAATGGAACGCTCAAGAGACCCAGTACTTC. It encodes CSVEWNAQETQYF.

The J gene is TRBJ2-7, the V gene TRBV4-3; D is perhaps TRBD2 (5 bases). Germline values: CDR1 LGHNA, CDR2 YSLEER. There are 13 residues in the CDR3. Trimming stripped 5 bases from V and 4 bases from J, with 12 bases between. The CDR3 is CASSGGEGYEQYF. For the CDR3, the DNA is TGCGCCAGCAGCGGTGGAGAGGGATACGAGCAGTACTTC.

The V and J genes are TRBV11-2 and TRBJ2-5; TRBD2 matches at 7 bases. Germline-derived CDR1 and CDR2 are SGHAT and FQNNGV. V lost 8 bases and J lost 0; bases outside the gene matches: 18. This CDR3 is built from 18 residues. CDR3 residues: CASSPQGLRNLYQETQYF. CDR3 nucleotides: TGTGCCAGCTCCCCGCAGGGACTAAGAAATCTGTACCAAGAGACCCAGTACTTC.

V is TRBV11-2 and J is TRBJ1-2; D remains unclear. The CDR3 consists of 13 residues. The V gene lost 5 bases and the J gene lost 8 bases, with 15 bases spanning the gap. The germline gives CDR1 SGHAT, CDR2 FQNNGV. DNA for the CDR3: TGTGCCAGCAGCCCAGATTTTGATTTAGGCTACACCTTC. This sequence encodes CASSPDFDLGYTF.

The chain has TRBV6-6 and TRBJ2-3; D not resolved. CDR1 is MNHNY, CDR2 SVGAGI, per germline (reference sequence). The CDR3 consists of 13 residues. V lost 8 bases and J 14 bases, leaving 23 bases between the germline ends. The CDR3 region has the DNA TGTGCCAGCGGGGTTTCGTTATACGCATTTCGGTATTTT. This sequence encodes CASGVSLYAFRYF.

This clone appeared a few times. The chain uses TRBV30 and TRBJ2-1; unclear D gene. V lost 8 bases, J lost 4 bases, and 9 bases lay in between. This CDR3 is built from 11 residues. Germline CDR1 and CDR2: GTSNPN and SVGIG (reference sequence). The CDR3 DNA sequence: TGTGCCGGGCGACTGTACAATGAGCAGTTCTTC. This encodes CAGRLYNEQFF.

The sample holds a few counts of this clone. This chain joins TRBV5-6 and TRBJ1-3; the match to TRBD1 covers 10 bases. After removal of 3 bases from V and 4 bases from J, the junction contained 4 bases not matched to a gene. Germline CDR1 and CDR2: SGHDT and YYEEEE. The length of the CDR3 is 15 residues. The CDR3 loop reads CASSYGTGVGNTIYF. CDR3 DNA: TGTGCCAGCAGCTACGGGACAGGGGTAGGAAACACCATATATTTT.

The rearrangement joins TRBV7-8 to TRBJ2-1; 11 bases line up with TRBD2. Per the germline V gene, CDR1 is SGHVS and CDR2 is FQNEAQ. The CDR3 loop spans 19 amino acids. The V gene end was trimmed by 2 bases and the J gene end by 6 bases; junction bases not matched to a gene: 15. CDR3 residues: CASSLFPRTTSGRPNEQFF. Written as DNA, the CDR3 is TGTGCCAGCAGCTTATTTCCCCGAACCACTAGCGGGAGACCCAATGAGCAGTTCTTC.

The V call is TRBV15, the J call TRBJ2-1; TRBD2 might be the D (5 bases). Germline assignment: CDR1 LNHNV and CDR2 YYDKDF (reference sequence). V shed 3 bases and J shed 7 bases, with 10 bases lying between them. The CDR3 has 13 residues. The chain's CDR3 is CATSSGKENEQFF. The CDR3 DNA reads TGTGCCACCAGCAGCGGGAAGGAGAATGAGCAGTTCTTC. The complete variable domain, with remaining parts taken from reference TRBV15 and TRBJ2-1, reads DAMVIQNPRYQVTQFGKPVTLSCSQTLNHNVMYWYQQKSSQAPKLLFHYYDKDFNNEADTPDNFQSRRPNTSFCFLDIRSPGLGDTAMYLCATSSGKENEQFFGPGTRLTVL.

The chain employs TRBV7-9 and TRBJ2-1; weak D call: TRBD1 (6 bases). The germline CDR1 and CDR2 sequences are SEHNR and FQNEAQ (reference sequence). The ends were cut back, 4 bases at V and 7 bases at J, with 8 bases in the middle. The CDR3 spans 12 residues. CDR3 in amino acids: CASSSGQNEQFF. CDR3 in DNA: TGTGCCAGCAGCTCGGGACAAAATGAGCAGTTCTTC.

The chain has TRBV12-2 and TRBJ2-2; whether TRBD2, the table's D call, matches the DNA was not checked. TRBV12-2 counts as a pseudogene. This CDR3 has 20 amino acids. This CDR3 is CASRPLIEGGPPINTGELFF. The DNA of the CDR3 is TGTGCAAGTCGCCCCCTGATTGAGGGAGGGCCCCCCATTAACACCGGGGAGCTGTTTTTT.

The chain has TRBV9 and TRBJ1-5; D remains unclear. Deletions cut 0 bases from V and 8 bases from J, with 9 bases between. The CDR3 is 13 residues long. Looked up from germline, CDR1 is SGDLS and CDR2 is YYNGEE. CDR3 bases: TGTGCCAGCAGCGTAGTTGAGACGGAGCCCCAGCATTTT. This encodes CASSVVETEPQHF.

This chain links TRBV7-3 with TRBJ1-1; 8 bases line up with TRBD1. The CDR3 covers 14 residues. CDR1 and CDR2 from the germline V gene are SGHTA and FQGTGA. Losses at the gene ends were 5 bases for V and 4 bases for J; bases not matched to a gene: 6. The CDR3 nucleotides are TGTGCCAGCAGCGTACAGGGGGAAGGCACTGAAGCTTTCTTT. This codes for CASSVQGEGTEAFF.

The rearrangement joins TRBV5-1 to TRBJ1-1, with 8 bases fitting TRBD1. The V gene end was trimmed by 2 bases and the J gene end by 11 bases; junction bases not matched to a gene: 11. This CDR3 is 14 amino acids long. Germline CDR1 and CDR2: SGHRS and YFSETQ. The CDR3 protein is CASSFDPEGQDAFF. The CDR3, as DNA: TGCGCCAGCAGCTTCGACCCCGAGGGACAGGATGCTTTCTTT.

The chain has TRBV5-1 and TRBJ1-1; 11 nucleotides match TRBD1. J lost 5 bases, V lost 5 bases, and 2 bases had no gene match. This CDR3 has 13 residues. Germline V gene lookup returns CDR1 SGHRS and CDR2 YFSETQ. The CDR3: CASRRDRGTEAFF. The CDR3 region has the DNA TGCGCCAGCAGGCGGGACAGGGGGACTGAAGCTTTCTTT.

The chain is built from TRBV6-1 and TRBJ1-5; D is unresolved. The CDR3 loop spans 13 amino acids. With 2 bases removed from V and 4 bases from J, the gap between germline ends came to 6 bases. The germline CDR1 and CDR2 sequences are MNHNS and SASEGT. CDR3 bases: TGTGCCAGCAGTGAACGGGTGAATCAGCCCCAGCATTTT. Its protein product is CASSERVNQPQHF.

This clone was picked up a small number of times. This chain links TRBV16 with TRBJ2-7; 8 nucleotides line up with TRBD1. This CDR3 is built from 15 residues. J lost 3 bases, V lost 0 bases, and 4 bases had no gene match. CDR1 KGHSY and CDR2 FQNENV come from the germline V gene. The CDR3 DNA is TGTGCCAGCAGCCAATCGGGACAGGCGAACTACGAGCAGTACTTC. This translates into CASSQSGQANYEQYF.

This clone has just a few counts. V and J are TRBV5-1 and TRBJ2-7; D not certain. Germline V lookup: CDR1 SGHRS, CDR2 YFSETQ. V lost 4 bases and J lost 6, with 17 bases in between. The CDR3 contains 14 residues. In DNA, the CDR3 is TGCGCCAGCAGCAACCCATCTGGGGTGGGCGAGCAGTACTTC. Residues: CASSNPSGVGEQYF. The full variable domain, in which reference TRBV5-1 and TRBJ2-7 provide the parts outside the CDR3, is KAGVTQTPRYLIKTRGQQVTLSCSPISGHRSVSWYQQTPGQGLQFLFEYFSETQRNKGNFPGRFSGRQFSNSRSEMNVSTLELGDSALYLCASSNPSGVGEQYFGPGTRLTVT.

V and J are TRBV9 and TRBJ2-1; 7 nucleotides agree with TRBD1. Per the germline V gene, CDR1 is SGDLS and CDR2 is YYNGEE. Trimming at V came to 3 bases and at J to 5 bases, leaving 8 bases not matched to a gene. CDR3 size: 15 residues. The CDR3 nucleotides are TGTGCCAGCAGCGCAGAGGGGGCAGGGGACAATGAGCAGTTCTTC. Translation: CASSAEGAGDNEQFF.

This clone is a singleton in its sample. The rearrangement links TRBV4-3 to TRBJ2-7; 9 bases align to TRBD1. Germline-derived CDR1 and CDR2 are LGHNA and YSLEER. The CDR3 has 15 amino acids. The junction had 5 bases not matched to a gene; V was cut back by 1 base and J by 4 bases. CDR3: CASSQVRTGAYEQYF. The CDR3, as DNA: TGCGCCAGCAGCCAAGTTAGGACAGGGGCTTACGAGCAGTACTTC.

The rearrangement uses TRBV5-6 and TRBJ2-7, with a possible D match to TRBD1 (5 bases). V lost 4 bases and J lost 0, with 11 bases in between. Germline V lookup: CDR1 SGHDT, CDR2 YYEEEE. The CDR3 spans 14 residues. Here the CDR3 reads CASSIPTDSYEQYF. The CDR3 nucleotides read TGTGCCAGCAGCATCCCGACAGACTCCTACGAGCAGTACTTC. Drawing the rest from reference TRBV5-6 and TRBJ2-7, the complete variable domain is DAGVTQSPTHLIKTRGQQVTLRCSPKSGHDTVSWYQQALGQGPQFIFQYYEEEERQRGNFPDRFSGHQFPNYSSELNVNALLLGDSALYLCASSIPTDSYEQYFGPGTRLTVT.